This TCR beta chain was identified in a study of blood T cell repertoires in COVID-19. Participant age was about 18 to 89 years, and participants resided in around 24 US areas. In assigning cohorts, the study relied on participant-reported clinical history. The study counted Cohort 3 donors as recovered given two negative PCRs, clearance, or symptom resolution. This CDR3 is built from 15 residues. Original processing notes: For nucleated cells, counts were estimated from reference gene primer amplification. Using immunoSEQ multiplex PCR, the repertoire was profiled, and TCRdb retains in-frame clones only, with some absent. The D gene and trimming were derived from the DNA, and the V and J assignments and clone size from that table. The data contain some 400,000 clones, 85% to 90% of them singletons.

The TCR was taken from a young man who had recovered from COVID-19. The chain has TRBV21-1 and TRBJ2-7; TRBD1 reflects the table's D call only, with no check against the DNA. TRBV21-1 is noted as a pseudogene. Specimen: PBMCs or T cells enriched from blood (not recorded which). The DNA of the CDR3 is TGTGCCAGCAGCAAAGTTGGGACAGAATGCTACGAGCAGTACTTC. It specifies CASSKVGTECYEQYF.